Each of the 13 T cell receptor beta chains below was sequenced from the same sample in a study of shared clonotypes between healthy human individuals. Sequenced by immunoSEQ multiplex PCR; TCRdb stores in-frame clones only, minus some. Among 850,000 to 1,200,000 clones listed, 70% to 80% were seen once. Sample: memory CD4+ T cells sorted from blood. Subset denoted: CD45RA-negative fraction. These TCRs come from a man between 18 and 35 years old in good health.

The DNA for the CDR3 is TGTGCCAGCACAGGGGGAAATCAGCCCCAGCATTTT. Translating gives CASTGGNQPQHF. The J gene is TRBJ1-5, the V gene TRBV6-1, with 7 bases fitting TRBD1. Germline CDR1 MNHNS, CDR2 SASEGT. V lost 7 bases and J lost 4; bases outside the gene matches: 1. The CDR3 spans 12 residues.

This clone has only a few counts. This chain uses TRBV7-2 with TRBJ2-2; D may be TRBD2 (6 bases). V dropped 5 bases and J dropped 0 bases, with 13 bases sitting between them. CDR3 length: 16 residues. Germline CDR1 and CDR2: SGHTA and FQGNSA. The CDR3 DNA reads as TGTGCCAGCAGCCGAGGAATAGCGGCGAACACCGGGGAGCTGTTTTTT. Encoded protein: CASSRGIAANTGELFF.

The rearrangement uses TRBV7-8 and TRBJ2-3; D is undetermined. Germline assignment: CDR1 SGHVS and CDR2 FQNEAQ. The V and J ends lost 8 bases and 1 base respectively, with 19 bases between them. This CDR3 comprises 16 residues. The DNA for the CDR3 is TGTGCCAGCTTAACTCTTGCGGCCCCCGGCACAGATACGCAGTATTTT. Its protein is CASLTLAAPGTDTQYF.

This clone was detected only a few times. The chain recombines TRBV6-5 with TRBJ2-7, with D possibly matching TRBD1 (5 bases). Germline assignment: CDR1 MNHEY and CDR2 SVGAGI. This CDR3 is 13 amino acids long. V was pared by 5 bases and J by 4 bases, with 12 bases between. The CDR3 reads CASSPRGAYEQYF. The CDR3 nucleotides read TGTGCCAGCAGTCCCCGTGGGGCTTACGAGCAGTACTTC.

This clone was detected only a few times. This chain connects TRBV9 to TRBJ2-3, with a possible D match to TRBD1 (6 bases). V was cut by 0 bases and J by 3 bases, with 11 bases left in between. Per germline, CDR1 SGDLS and CDR2 YYNGEE. This CDR3 contains 15 residues. CDR3: CASSVDRDQTDTQYF. For the CDR3, the DNA is TGTGCCAGCAGCGTAGACAGGGATCAAACAGATACGCAGTATTTT.

Of note for this clone: A much bigger clone sits one base away, suggesting this may be a read error. The J gene is TRBJ2-7, the V gene TRBV13, with D uncertain. Germline V lookup: CDR1 PRHDT, CDR2 FYEKMQ (reference sequence). The V end lost 4 bases, the J end lost 3 bases, and 4 bases lay between the germline ends. The CDR3 loop spans 11 amino acids. CDR3 in DNA: TGTGCCAGCAGCTCGGACTACGAGCAGTACTTC. Residues: CASSSDYEQYF.

The V gene is TRBV5-1, the J gene TRBJ2-7; maybe TRBD1 (6 bases). Per germline, CDR1 SGHRS and CDR2 YFSETQ. V shed 2 bases and J shed 4 bases, with 10 bases lying between them. The CDR3 covers 13 residues. CDR3 residues: CASSFLQGYEQYF. CDR3 bases: TGCGCCAGCAGCTTCCTACAGGGTTACGAGCAGTACTTC.

The chain has TRBV11-3 and TRBJ2-5; 7 bases are a match to TRBD1. The V gene end was trimmed by 4 bases and the J gene end by 2 bases; junction bases not matched to a gene: 7. Germline V CDR1 and CDR2: SGHNT, YENEEA. The CDR3 has 15 amino acids. CDR3 protein: CASSSGDSTQETQYF. The CDR3 region has the DNA TGTGCCAGCAGCTCCGGGGACAGTACACAAGAGACCCAGTACTTC.

Points on this clone: The same CDR3 can be traced to other DNA sequences in this sample. The rearrangement joins TRBV28 to TRBJ1-2, with D possibly matching TRBD1 (6 bases). Germline loops: CDR1 MDHEN, CDR2 SYDVKM. Trimming removed 2 bases from V and 4 bases from J, with 11 bases in between. The CDR3 extends over 14 amino acids. CDR3 DNA sequence: TGTGCCAGCAGTTTAGGGCAGGGGAGCTATGGCTACACCTTC. This codes for CASSLGQGSYGYTF.

This clone was counted only a few times. The CDR3 DNA reads as TGTGCCAGCAGCCCAGCGGGGGCAAACATTCAGTACTTC. This sequence encodes CASSPAGANIQYF. The J gene is TRBJ2-4, the V gene TRBV14; 8 bases align to TRBD2. V trimming: 4 bases; J trimming: 6 bases; junction bases outside the gene matches: 2. The CDR3 length is 13 residues. Germline V CDR1 and CDR2: SGHDN, FVKESK.

V usage is TRBV15 and J usage is TRBJ2-3; 9 bases line up with TRBD2. CDR1 and CDR2 (germline): LNHNV, YYDKDF (reference sequence). V shed 0 bases, J shed 4 bases, and the junction held 8 bases outside the gene matches. CDR3 length: 17 amino acids. CDR3 in amino acids: CATSRDGRGGVADTQYF. DNA for the CDR3: TGTGCCACCAGCAGAGATGGGCGGGGGGGCGTTGCAGATACGCAGTATTTT.

This clone was seen ten or more times. The chain has TRBV7-9 and TRBJ2-1; no clear D gene. Germline V CDR1 and CDR2: SEHNR, FQNEAQ (reference sequence). The CDR3 extends over 17 amino acids. The V end lost 5 bases, the J end lost 4 bases, and 21 bases lay between the germline ends. Here the CDR3 reads CASSPPLRLAVYNEQFF. CDR3 DNA sequence: TGTGCCAGCAGCCCCCCCCTTCGACTCGCCGTTTACAATGAGCAGTTCTTC.

This clone was seen a few times. The chain employs TRBV23-1 and TRBJ1-1; D is possibly TRBD1 (5 bases). TRBV23-1 counts as an open reading frame of uncertain function. The CDR3 is 13 amino acids. Deletions cut 10 bases from V and 0 bases from J, with 12 bases between. The CDR3 DNA is TGCGCCACCACCCTGGGGGTGAACACTGAAGCTTTCTTT. Amino acid sequence: CATTLGVNTEAFF.